The rows below give T cell receptor beta chains drawn from one sample of a study of T cells in Graves' hyperthyroidism and ophthalmopathy. TCRdb redid the calling of the multiplex PCR reads with MiXCR, one entry per CDR3 protein. This sample carries a few hundred thousand distinct CDR3 sequences, under 60% of them seen once, and the ten largest clones take roughly 20%. Sequences were obtained from peripheral blood or thyroid tissue (not recorded which). The receptors originated from an adult woman with Graves' disease, either hyperthyroidism or ophthalmopathy (not recorded which). Each CDR3 is given with its conserved first and last residue. D genes are given only for firm matches. Not all rows give a size; the values are once, few, many and, for expanded clones, a class.

TGTGCCACCGACAGCCACAGGGGTAGCCAGGGAAAACTGTTTTTT,CATDSHRGSQGKLFF,TRBJ1-4,TRBV15,-,TRBD1
TGTGCCAGCAGCGTAGACGGGACAGGGCTTGACTATGGCTACACCTTC,CASSVDGTGLDYGYTF,TRBJ1-2,TRBV9,many,TRBD1
TGTGCCAGCAGTGATCTTCCGGGGGCCTCTTCCGAGCAGTACTTC,CASSDLPGASSEQYF,TRBJ2-7,TRBV6-1,few,-
TGCGCCAGCAGCTTGGCCCGGAGGGTAAACCAAAATGGCTACACCTTC,CASSLARRVNQNGYTF,TRBJ1-2,TRBV5-1,many,-
TGTGCCAGCAGCCCGGACGGCTCAAATGAAAAACTGTTTTTT,CASSPDGSNEKLFF,TRBJ1-4,TRBV9,many,-
TGCGCCAGCAGCCCACAACGACAGGGGGACTCACCCCTCCACTTT,CASSPQRQGDSPLHF,TRBJ1-6,TRBV5-1,once,TRBD1
TGTGCCAGCCGAACAGGAACCTTGGGTCAGCCCCAGCATTTT,CASRTGTLGQPQHF,TRBJ1-5,TRBV28,many,-
TGTGCCAGCAGGAAGACTAGCGGCCAAGAGACCCAGTACTTC,CASRKTSGQETQYF,TRBJ2-5,TRBV3-1,many,TRBD2
TGTGCCAGCAGCTTAAGCACAGGGGTAGGTCAGCCCCAGCATTTT,CASSLSTGVGQPQHF,TRBJ1-5,TRBV7-8,many,TRBD1
TGTGCCAGCAGCCCCCGGACAGTGAGCTCTGGGGCCAACGTCCTGACTTTC,CASSPRTVSSGANVLTF,TRBJ2-6,TRBV12-3/TRBV12-4,many,-
TGTGCCACCAGTGACGAATGGGAGGGCTCTGAAGCTTTCTTT,CATSDEWEGSEAFF,TRBJ1-1,TRBV24-1,few,-
TGTGCCAGCAGCTCCCAACCCGGAGGACTACTTAATGGAAGTCCCTACGAGCAGTACTTC,CASSSQPGGLLNGSPYEQYF,TRBJ2-7,TRBV7-6,many,-
TGTGCCAGCAGCTCAGGTGGTTCCCTGGGCGAGCAGTACTTC,CASSSGGSLGEQYF,TRBJ2-7,TRBV9,-,-
TGTGCCAGCAGCCGACTAGCGGTCATGAACACTGAAGCTTTCTTT,CASSRLAVMNTEAFF,TRBJ1-1,TRBV7-9,-,-
TGTGCCAGCAGCGCACGGGTCCCTCCGCCCCAGCATTTT,CASSARVPPPQHF,TRBJ1-5,TRBV25-1,-,-
TGTGCCAGTTCAGGATTTCGCCAGAACACCGGGGAGCTGTTTTTT,CASSGFRQNTGELFF,TRBJ2-2,TRBV2,many,-
TGTGCCAGCAGTGAGGGGGGGACCATGAACACTGAAGCTTTCTTT,CASSEGGTMNTEAFF,TRBJ1-1,TRBV25-1,many,-
TGTGCCAGTAGTGGCCAGAGGGGCCAGCCCCAGCATTTT,CASSGQRGQPQHF,TRBJ1-5,TRBV19,-,-
TGCAGTGCTCTAGATCCGGGGCCTACCTACGAGCAGTACTTC,CSALDPGPTYEQYF,TRBJ2-7,TRBV20-1,many,-
TGTGCCAGCAGTCCGCACGTTCGGAACAATCAGCCCCAGCATTTT,CASSPHVRNNQPQHF,TRBJ1-5,TRBV2,few,-
TGTGCCAGCAGCTTAGGTCAGGGGGGCCCCACTGAAGCTTTCTTT,CASSLGQGGPTEAFF,TRBJ1-1,TRBV7-6,many,TRBD1
TGCGCCAGCAGCTCGGGGGGGACTCCAGCCTACGAGCAGTACTTC,CASSSGGTPAYEQYF,TRBJ2-7,TRBV5-1,few,TRBD2
TGCAGTGCTAGAGATCACAGGGGTGAAGAGACCCAGTACTTC,CSARDHRGEETQYF,TRBJ2-5,TRBV20-1,-,TRBD1
TGTGCCAGCAGCCCAAAGGGGGTATCCTACGAGCAGTACTTC,CASSPKGVSYEQYF,TRBJ2-7,TRBV11-2,many,-
TGTGCCAGCAGCTTATCGGTAAGGACAGGCCGGTTCTTT,CASSLSVRTGRFF,TRBJ1-1,TRBV7-8,-,TRBD1
TGTGCCAGTAGTATAGTCGCCGGGGGGCCTAATCAGCCCCAGCATTTT,CASSIVAGGPNQPQHF,TRBJ1-5,TRBV19,many,-